The 14 T cell receptor beta chains presented below share a single source sample, sequenced in a study of cytomegalovirus exposure and HLA in healthy donors (TCRdb year 2017). The library came from the immunoSEQ multiplex PCR assay. For the multiplex PCR, a mixture combining 60 forward primers for TCR Vbeta segments and 13 reverse primers for TCR Jbeta segments was used. TCRdb retrieved this table from immuneACCESS and kept in-frame rearrangements only. Not all clones are present; in checked studies, unresolved V genes account for under half, and no reason is known for the remainder. In this sample the table shows 160,000 or so clones, roughly 80% of which occur a single time. Roughly 3.7% of the sample comes from the top ten. The specimen sequenced was PBMCs. The receptor set was obtained from a man aged 25-45 years in good health and CMV-seropositive.

This clone occurred a few times. This rearrangement joins TRBV28 to TRBJ2-5; TRBD1 matches at 12 bases. This CDR3 spans 19 amino acids. J was trimmed by 3 bases and V by 4 bases; bases with no gene match: 15. Germline CDR1 MDHEN, CDR2 SYDVKM. The CDR3 nucleotides are TGTGCCAGCAGTTCGGGACAGGGGGCTGTATTGGGGTTGGAAGAGACCCAGTACTTC. Translating gives CASSSGQGAVLGLEETQYF.

The DNA for the CDR3 is TGCGCCAGCAGTGAGCTCCAAGGAGACGGTAGATACAATGAGCAGTTCTTC. It translates to CASSELQGDGRYNEQFF. J is TRBJ2-1 and V is TRBV10-1; unclear D gene. Germline loops: CDR1 WNHNN, CDR2 SYGVQD (reference sequence). The CDR3 loop spans 17 amino acids. The V end lost 2 bases, the J end lost 4 bases, and 18 bases lay between the germline ends.

This chain connects TRBV7-9 to TRBJ1-6; maybe TRBD1 (5 bases). V was shortened by 2 bases and J by 2 bases, with 13 bases between the two germline ends. From germline, CDR1 is SEHNR and CDR2 FQNEAQ (reference sequence). CDR3 length: 17 residues. CDR3 sequence: CASSLTGPGTYNSPLHF. The CDR3 nucleotides read TGTGCCAGCAGCTTAACGGGTCCAGGGACCTATAATTCACCCCTCCACTTT. The whole variable domain, filled in from reference TRBV7-9 and TRBJ1-6, reads DTGVSQNPRHKITKRGQNVTFRCDPISEHNRLYWYRQTLGQGPEFLTYFQNEAQLEKSRLLSDRFSAERPKGSFSTLEIQRTEQGDSAMYLCASSLTGPGTYNSPLHFGNGTRLTVT.

The rearrangement links TRBV28 to TRBJ1-1; D gene unclear. The CDR3 consists of 12 residues. Trimming removed 5 bases at V and 0 bases at J, with 4 bases between. The germline V gene encodes CDR1 MDHEN and CDR2 SYDVKM. The CDR3 protein is CASSGLNTEAFF. CDR3 DNA sequence: TGTGCCAGCAGTGGGCTGAACACTGAAGCTTTCTTT.

The V gene is TRBV30, the J gene TRBJ1-2; a weak D match, TRBD1 (6 bases). Germline lookup yields CDR1 GTSNPN and CDR2 SVGIG (reference sequence). This CDR3 comprises 12 residues. The ends were cut back, 3 bases at V and 5 bases at J, with 10 bases in the middle. CDR3 nucleotides: TGTGCCTGGAGCAGGGGTCGATATGGCTACACCTTC. Its translation: CAWSRGRYGYTF.

V is TRBV7-2 and J is TRBJ2-7; the D gene is possibly TRBD1 (6 bases). The CDR3 sequence is 15 residues long. The germline V gene encodes CDR1 SGHTA and CDR2 FQGNSA. V was cut by 4 bases and J by 3 bases, with 16 bases left in between. This CDR3 reads CASSSDRFWDYEQYF. The CDR3 DNA reads as TGTGCCAGCAGCTCAGACAGGTTCTGGGACTACGAGCAGTACTTC.

This chain joins TRBV6-5 and TRBJ2-3, with a tentative D call TRBD2 (6 bases). The CDR3 sequence is 14 residues long. Germline V gene data show CDR1 as MNHEY and CDR2 as SVGAGI. V was shortened by 6 bases and J by 10 bases, with 20 bases between the two germline ends. The CDR3 is CASSRSPGEVAQYF. In DNA form, the CDR3 reads TGTGCCAGCAGCCGAAGTCCGGGAGAGGTGGCGCAGTATTTT.

This clone was detected only once. Other nucleotide sequences in the sample specify the same CDR3. The chain combines TRBV28 with TRBJ1-1; a weak D match, TRBD1 (5 bases). The CDR3 loop spans 15 amino acids. V lost 2 bases and J 1 base, leaving 11 bases between the germline ends. From germline, CDR1 is MDHEN and CDR2 SYDVKM. CDR3 region: CASSLGQGWNTEAFF. DNA of the CDR3: TGTGCCAGCAGTTTAGGGCAGGGATGGAACACTGAAGCTTTCTTT. The whole variable domain, filled in from reference TRBV28 and TRBJ1-1, reads DVKVTQSSRYLVKRTGEKVFLECVQDMDHENMFWYRQDPGLGLRLIYFSYDVKMKEKGDIPEGYSVSREKKERFSLILESASTNQTSMYLCASSLGQGWNTEAFFGQGTRLTVV.

The rearrangement joins TRBV7-3 to TRBJ1-1; the match to TRBD1 covers 7 bases. The CDR3 is 14 amino acids. The J segment lost 1 base and the V segment lost 5 bases, leaving 4 bases of the junction unmatched. The germline V gene encodes CDR1 SGHTA and CDR2 FQGTGA. The chain's CDR3 is CASSPGTANTEAFF. CDR3 nucleotides: TGTGCCAGCAGCCCCGGGACAGCGAACACTGAAGCTTTCTTT.

This chain connects TRBV6-6 to TRBJ1-1; D ambiguous. Trimming left V 3 bases short and J 8 bases short, with 10 bases between. Germline V lookup: CDR1 MNHNY, CDR2 SVGAGI (reference sequence). The CDR3 is made up of 12 amino acids. The CDR3 spells CASSYGGSEAFF. CDR3 nucleotide sequence: TGTGCCAGCAGTTATGGAGGATCCGAAGCTTTCTTT.

The CDR3 DNA is TGCGCCAGCATCCGGACACGGCTAAACTCACCCCTCCACTTT. Translation gives CASIRTRLNSPLHF. The chain has TRBV10-1 and TRBJ1-6, with D maybe TRBD1 (5 bases). CDR1 and CDR2 from the germline V gene are WNHNN and SYGVQD (reference sequence). The CDR3 length is 14 residues. V was trimmed by 7 bases and J by 10 bases, leaving 17 bases between them.

Of note for this clone: One end of the junction does not line up with germline, which may come from a read error. The J gene is TRBJ2-5, the V gene TRBV2; D might be TRBD2 (6 bases). Germline assignment: CDR1 SNHLY and CDR2 FYNNEI. The CDR3 contains 11 residues. CDR3 DNA: TGTGCCAGCAGTAACCTAGCGCGGGGTAACTTC. This sequence encodes CASSNLARGNF.

The genes are TRBV6-1 and TRBJ2-7; D perhaps matches TRBD2 (6 bases). Trimming cost V 2 bases and J 1 base, with 15 bases left between them. The CDR3 is 16 amino acids. Germline values: CDR1 MNHNS, CDR2 SASEGT. CDR3 in DNA: TGTGCCAGCAGTGAAATTGGAGGGGAGCGGTCCTACGAGCAGTACTTC. This codes for CASSEIGGERSYEQYF.

The chain couples TRBV29-1 to TRBJ2-7, with 10 bases aligning to TRBD2. Looked up from germline, CDR1 is SQVTM and CDR2 is ANQGSEA. V gave up 4 bases and J gave up 7 bases; unmatched junction bases: 13. This CDR3 spans 15 amino acids. The chain's CDR3 is CSVALVLAGSGEQYF. CDR3 DNA: TGCAGCGTTGCTCTCGTACTAGCGGGGTCGGGGGAGCAGTACTTC.